Shown below are 24 T cell receptor beta chains from a single sample sequenced in a study of T cell responses to AZD1222 COVID-19 vaccine. Clones were sequenced by immunoSEQ multiplex PCR, and TCRdb holds only the in-frame ones, with some missing. The sample holds under 45,000 clones, 80% to 90% seen once. The material sequenced was peripheral blood, taken 28 days after the second dose of the MenACWY control vaccine. The receptor source for this set is an adult who received the MenACWY meningococcal vaccine as a control.

This clone was counted a few times. The chain has TRBV7-9 and TRBJ2-7; D may match TRBD1 or TRBD2 (6 bases each). This CDR3 has 16 residues. Germline-derived CDR1 and CDR2 are SEHNR and FQNEAQ (reference sequence). The ends were cut back, 5 bases at V and 4 bases at J, with 21 bases in the middle. CDR3 loop: CASSKGLGQGRYEQYF. In DNA form, the CDR3 reads TGTGCCAGCAGCAAAGGGCTCGGGCAGGGGAGGTACGAGCAGTACTTC. Based on the CDR3 plus reference TRBV7-9 and TRBJ2-7, the full variable domain is DTGVSQNPRHKITKRGQNVTFRCDPISEHNRLYWYRQTLGQGPEFLTYFQNEAQLEKSRLLSDRFSAERPKGSFSTLEIQRTEQGDSAMYLCASSKGLGQGRYEQYFGPGTRLTVT.

The V gene is TRBV15, the J gene TRBJ2-7; perhaps TRBD1 as D (6 bases). Trimming took off 2 bases at V and 9 bases at J, with 11 bases between the two ends. The CDR3 sequence is 12 residues long. Germline V gene sequence: CDR1 LNHNV, CDR2 YYDKDF (reference sequence). CDR3 protein: CATSRQGTRQYF. For the CDR3, the DNA is TGTGCCACCAGCAGACAAGGGACAAGGCAGTACTTC.

The chain combines TRBV28 with TRBJ2-7; weak D call: TRBD2 (6 bases). CDR3 length: 14 residues. CDR1 is MDHEN and CDR2 is SYDVKM in the germline V gene. V was shortened by 6 bases and J by 3 bases, with 15 bases between the two germline ends. The DNA of the CDR3 is TGTGCCAGCAGCGAACGGGGGAACGACTACGAGCAGTACTTC. Its protein product is CASSERGNDYEQYF.

The rearrangement joins TRBV6-4 to TRBJ2-3; D not resolved. This CDR3 spans 13 amino acids. The germline V and J ends were trimmed by 2 bases and 0 bases, with 3 bases remaining between them. Germline V gene sequence: CDR1 MRHNA, CDR2 SNTAGT. This CDR3 is CASSDGSTDTQYF. DNA of the CDR3: TGTGCCAGCAGTGACGGGAGCACAGATACGCAGTATTTT.

This chain links TRBV5-4 with TRBJ1-1, with D unresolved. The V gene lost 2 bases and the J gene lost 4 bases, with 12 bases spanning the gap. Germline V gives CDR1 SGHNT, CDR2 YYREEE (reference sequence). This CDR3 spans 14 amino acids. The CDR3 region is CASSLGRFPTEAFF. CDR3 bases: TGTGCCAGCAGCTTAGGACGATTCCCCACTGAAGCTTTCTTT.

This clone showed up just once. The chain combines TRBV7-6 with TRBJ1-1, with unresolved D. V lost 0 bases and J lost 4, with 12 bases in between. The CDR3 has 15 residues. Germline CDR1 SGHVS, CDR2 FNYEAQ. The DNA of the CDR3 is TGTGCCAGCAGCTTAGCTGGCGGAATGGGCACTGAAGCTTTCTTT. This sequence encodes CASSLAGGMGTEAFF.

The chain recombines TRBV2 with TRBJ2-2, with D uncertain. The V end was cut by 5 bases, the J end by 6 bases, with 16 bases between. The CDR3 totals 15 residues. Germline CDR1 reads SNHLY; CDR2 reads FYNNEI. CDR3 in DNA: TGTGCCAGCAGTCGCCAAACCGGCCAAGCCGGGGAGCTGTTTTTT. It yields the protein CASSRQTGQAGELFF.

The chain couples TRBV11-3 to TRBJ2-5; TRBD1 aligns across 7 bases. The CDR3 covers 14 residues. From germline, CDR1 is SGHNT and CDR2 YENEEA. J gave up 5 bases and V 1 base, and 4 bases lay outside the gene matches. The CDR3 here is CASSLGTGWETQYF. For the CDR3, the DNA is TGTGCCAGCAGCTTAGGGACAGGTTGGGAGACCCAGTACTTC.

The chain recombines TRBV28 with TRBJ2-5; TRBD1 or TRBD2 may be the D gene (7 bases each). V was clipped by 8 bases and J by 4 bases, with 11 bases between them. Germline CDR1 and CDR2: MDHEN and SYDVKM. The CDR3 loop spans 12 amino acids. As DNA, the CDR3 is TGTGCCAGCCAGGGGGAGGGAGAGACCCAGTACTTC. This gives the protein CASQGEGETQYF.

This clone has more than one count but fewer than ten. V gene TRBV7-2 combines with J gene TRBJ2-5; D not resolved. The CDR3 sequence is 14 residues long. Germline-derived CDR1 and CDR2 are SGHTA and FQGNSA. The ends were cut back, 5 bases at V and 0 bases at J, with 10 bases in the middle. CDR3 DNA: TGTGCCAGCAGCCCGACTCGCAACCAAGAGACCCAGTACTTC. Its translation is CASSPTRNQETQYF.

In DNA form, the CDR3 reads TGCGCCAGCAGCCCCCGGACGTCTAGCTACGAGCAGTACTTC. Encoded protein: CASSPRTSSYEQYF. V usage is TRBV5-1 and J usage is TRBJ2-7; D gene unclear. The CDR3 length is 14 residues. CDR1 is SGHRS and CDR2 is YFSETQ in the germline V gene. V lost 4 bases to trimming and J lost 3 bases, with 14 bases between them.

The chain joins TRBV19 to TRBJ2-5; a weak D match, TRBD1 (6 bases). The CDR3 runs 14 residues. The germline V gene encodes CDR1 LNHDA and CDR2 SQIVND (reference sequence). V was clipped by 2 bases and J by 1 base, with 8 bases between them. The CDR3 region has the DNA TGTGCCAGTAGTATACGGGACACCCAAGAGACCCAGTACTTC. Its translation: CASSIRDTQETQYF.

This rearrangement joins TRBV3-1 (or the pseudogene TRBV3-2) to TRBJ2-1, with D perhaps matching TRBD2 (5 bases). The CDR3 spans 15 residues. Trimming removed 2 bases at V and 7 bases at J, with 15 bases between. Germline V lookup: CDR1 LGHDT, CDR2 YNNKEL (reference sequence). The CDR3 loop is CASSQTRGGWNEQFF. For the CDR3, the DNA is TGTGCCAGCAGCCAAACTAGAGGAGGATGGAATGAGCAGTTCTTC.

V and J are TRBV19 and TRBJ2-1; 11 positions agree with TRBD2. Losses at the gene ends were 2 bases for V and 8 bases for J; bases not matched to a gene: 5. The length of the CDR3 is 15 residues. CDR1 and CDR2 from the germline V gene are LNHDA and SQIVND (reference sequence). CDR3 sequence (DNA): TGTGCCAGTAGTATATCTAGCGGGAGGATCCATGAGCAGTTCTTC. Amino acid sequence: CASSISSGRIHEQFF.

The chain recombines TRBV24-1 with TRBJ1-2; 8 bases are a match to TRBD1. Trimming cost V 7 bases and J 4 bases; bases outside gene matches: 4. The CDR3 is 13 amino acids. Germline V gives CDR1 KGHDR, CDR2 SFDVKD. Here the CDR3 reads CATRGTGSYGYTF. The CDR3 nucleotides are TGTGCCACCAGAGGGACAGGTAGCTATGGCTACACCTTC.

This clone came up a few times. The CDR3 DNA reads as TGCGCCAGCAGCCACCCCTTAGGGGAGCAGTACTTC. Translating it yields CASSHPLGEQYF. The chain joins TRBV4-1 to TRBJ2-7; D not certain. Per germline, CDR1 MGHRA and CDR2 YSYEKL. The length of the CDR3 is 12 residues. The V end lost 3 bases, the J end lost 7 bases, and 10 bases lay between the germline ends.

This chain's CDR3 is CASSTSGLAGVGDKNIQYF. In nucleotides, the CDR3 is TGTGCCAGCAGCACCTCGGGACTAGCGGGAGTTGGGGACAAAAACATTCAGTACTTC. The rearrangement uses TRBV5-6 and TRBJ2-4, with TRBD2 matching 14 bases. This CDR3 contains 19 residues. CDR1 SGHDT and CDR2 YYEEEE come from the germline V gene. Trimming removed 4 bases from V and 3 bases from J; junction bases left unmatched: 12.

This clone has just one count. The chain links TRBV27 to TRBJ1-2; 8 nucleotides align to TRBD1. V gave up 5 bases and J gave up 4 bases; unmatched junction bases: 3. CDR3 length equals 13 residues. Germline V gene data show CDR1 as MNHEY and CDR2 as SMNVEV (reference sequence). The CDR3 loop reads CASSHGQGYGYTF. The CDR3 nucleotides are TGTGCCAGCAGTCATGGACAGGGCTATGGCTACACCTTC.

This clone was found once. The chain joins TRBV28 to TRBJ1-1; maybe TRBD1 (6 bases). This CDR3 is built from 16 residues. Trimming removed 6 bases at V and 7 bases at J, with 24 bases between. Germline V CDR1 and CDR2: MDHEN, SYDVKM. This chain's CDR3 is CASRPLFWTELIEAFF. The CDR3 DNA sequence: TGTGCCAGCAGACCCCTTTTTTGGACAGAACTAATTGAAGCTTTCTTT.

V usage is TRBV27 and J usage is TRBJ2-7; 11 bases match TRBD2. Trimming cost V 10 bases and J 3 bases; bases outside gene matches: 11. Germline V gene sequence: CDR1 MNHEY, CDR2 SMNVEV (reference sequence). This CDR3 contains 15 residues. CDR3 coding DNA: TGTGCCACCTTTAGCGGGAGGGCTCAGGGCTACGAGCAGTACTTC. Translating gives CATFSGRAQGYEQYF.

This chain connects TRBV6-5 to TRBJ1-3; D perhaps matches TRBD1 (5 bases). The CDR3 is 15 amino acids. Germline CDR1 is MNHEY and CDR2 is SVGAGI. V gave up 5 bases and J gave up 0 bases, with 11 bases separating them. The CDR3 loop is CASSRDRNSGNTIYF. In DNA, the CDR3 is TGTGCCAGCAGTAGGGACCGCAACTCTGGAAACACCATATATTTT.

The rearrangement links TRBV5-3 to TRBJ2-1; D is unclear. TRBV5-3 is given ORF status, its function remaining uncertain. The CDR3 extends over 10 amino acids. The V and J ends lost 4 bases and 16 bases respectively, with 12 bases between them. The CDR3 DNA follows: TGTGCCAGAAGCCCAATCGTCCGATTCTTC. Translation gives CARSPIVRFF.

The J gene is TRBJ2-3, the V gene TRBV7-3, with 8 bases identical to TRBD2. The V and J ends lost 5 bases and 1 base, in that order; junction bases with no gene match: 8. Germline V gene lookup returns CDR1 SGHTA and CDR2 FQGTGA. The CDR3 is made up of 16 amino acids. Written as DNA, the CDR3 is TGTGCCAGCAGCCCCGCCGGGACTAGACGCACAGATACGCAGTATTTT. It translates to CASSPAGTRRTDTQYF.

The gene calls are TRBV7-3 and TRBJ1-2; the D is unclear. The CDR3 totals 14 residues. The germline V and J ends were trimmed by 6 bases and 0 bases, with 11 bases remaining between them. Germline V CDR1 and CDR2: SGHTA, FQGTGA. The CDR3: CASSSDGANYGYTF. The CDR3 DNA reads as TGTGCCAGCAGTTCGGACGGAGCTAACTATGGCTACACCTTC.